Shown below are 6 T cell receptor beta chains from a single sample sequenced in a study of shared clonotypes between healthy human individuals. Method: immunoSEQ multiplex PCR; TCRdb's copy keeps in-frame clones and lacks some. This table has about 2.4 million clones, over 85% appearing once. The sequenced sample consisted of naive CD4+ T cells from PBMCs. As for subset: CD45RA+ positively selected. Source of these receptors: a man between 18 and 35 years old in good health. Some clones in this sample may be carry-over from other donors' samples.

The J gene is TRBJ2-5, the V gene TRBV29-1; 7 nucleotides agree with TRBD2. Germline V gene data show CDR1 as SQVTM and CDR2 as ANQGSEA. V was clipped by 6 bases and J by 5 bases; unmatched bases: 15. This CDR3 spans 15 amino acids. The CDR3 DNA follows: TGCAGCGTCACTAAATCGGGAGGAGACTACGAGACCCAGTACTTC. Translated: CSVTKSGGDYETQYF.

This chain's CDR3 is CAGGQYLYGYTF. The CDR3, as DNA: TGTGCCGGGGGACAGTACCTCTATGGCTACACCTTC. The chain is built from TRBV30 and TRBJ1-2, with 7 nucleotides matching TRBD1. This CDR3 has 12 amino acids. V lost 8 bases to trimming and J lost 4 bases; unmatched junction nucleotides: 7. The germline V gene has CDR1 GTSNPN and CDR2 SVGIG (reference sequence). Filled out from reference TRBV30 and TRBJ1-2, the complete variable domain reads SQTIHQWPATLVQPVGSPLSLECTVEGTSNPNLYWYRQAAGRGLQLLFYSVGIGQISSEVPQNLSASRPQDRQFILSSKKLLLSDSGFYLCAGGQYLYGYTFGSGTRLTVV.

Concerning this clone: This specimen includes other DNA sequences encoding the same CDR3. V usage is TRBV27 and J usage is TRBJ2-5; the D gene is possibly TRBD2 (7 bases). There are 14 residues in the CDR3. CDR1 is MNHEY and CDR2 is SMNVEV in the germline V gene (reference sequence). V lost 3 bases and J 4 bases, leaving 12 bases between the germline ends. The CDR3 nucleotides are TGTGCCAGCAGTTTGGGGAGGGGGGGAGAGACCCAGTACTTC. This encodes CASSLGRGGETQYF.

The sample holds one count of this clone. V usage is TRBV28 and J usage is TRBJ1-3; D remains ambiguous. The CDR3 consists of 15 residues. Germline CDR1 and CDR2: MDHEN and SYDVKM. Trimming removed 5 bases at V and 4 bases at J, with 15 bases between. The CDR3 loop is CASSTPTIAGNTIYF. The CDR3 DNA follows: TGTGCCAGCAGTACGCCGACAATTGCCGGAAACACCATATATTTT.

Worth noting for this clone: This sample includes further DNA sequences coding for the same CDR3. The chain combines TRBV6-6 with TRBJ1-3, with D unresolved. With 2 bases removed from V and 0 bases from J, the gap between germline ends came to 2 bases. CDR1 and CDR2 (germline): MNHNY, SVGAGI (reference sequence). The CDR3 runs to 13 residues. CDR3: CASSYGSGNTIYF. The CDR3 DNA reads TGTGCCAGCAGTTACGGCTCTGGAAACACCATATATTTT.

The CDR3: CASSIRGYNQPQHF. The CDR3 nucleotides read TGTGCCAGTAGTATAAGGGGTTACAATCAGCCCCAGCATTTT. The chain is built from TRBV19 and TRBJ1-5; D might be TRBD1 (5 bases). Trimming removed 2 bases from V and 3 bases from J, with 8 bases in between. The V gene's germline CDR1 is LNHDA and CDR2 SQIVND (reference sequence). This CDR3 spans 14 amino acids.